These 20 T cell receptor beta chains came from one sample sequenced in a study of regulatory T cells in long-lasting Graves disease. Sequencing libraries for TCR beta were prepared with iRepertoire HTBI primers and Arm-PCR of CDR3 regions. MiXCR, applied by TCRdb to the multiplex PCR reads, yields one record per CDR3 protein. Among roughly 350,000 distinct CDR3 sequences, under 20% were seen once, and the ten largest hold around 20%. Time point specified: newly diagnosed GD, antithyroid drugs for less than 3 months. Extracted RNA from PBMCs served as the source of the TCR library. Another study also made use of these data, one on T cells in Graves' hyperthyroidism and ophthalmopathy.

Sequenced here: peripheral blood mononuclear cells (PBMCs), sampled at new diagnosis, from a patient treated with antithyroid drugs. These receptors all come from a woman younger than 35 with Graves disease.

The rearrangement joins TRBV29-1 to TRBJ2-5; 10 positions agree with TRBD2. Per the germline V gene, CDR1 is SQVTM and CDR2 is ANQGSEA. This CDR3 contains 14 residues. Trimming at V came to 2 bases and at J to 7 bases, leaving 7 bases not matched to a gene. Here the CDR3 reads CSVESSGSTGTQYF. In DNA form, the CDR3 reads TGCAGCGTTGAATCTAGCGGGAGTACCGGGACCCAGTACTTC.

This clonotype has a single count. The chain is built from TRBV15 and TRBJ2-1; perhaps TRBD2 as D (6 bases). The CDR3 runs to 17 residues. The V gene lost 1 base and the J gene lost 5 bases, with 18 bases spanning the gap. Per germline, CDR1 LNHNV and CDR2 YYDKDF (reference sequence). CDR3 sequence (DNA): TGTGCCACCAGCAGAGCTCAATCCTCCCCGGGGGACAATGAGCAGTTCTTC. This translates into CATSRAQSSPGDNEQFF.

The gene calls are TRBV15 and TRBJ1-1; D is uncertain. V gave up 1 base and J gave up 5 bases, with 5 bases separating them. This CDR3 comprises 12 residues. Looked up from germline, CDR1 is LNHNV and CDR2 is YYDKDF (reference sequence). As DNA, the CDR3 is TGTGCCACCAGCAGAGTTCGAACTGAAGCTTTCTTT. Protein sequence: CATSRVRTEAFF.

This clonotype was counted between two and nine times. The rearrangement uses TRBV29-1 and TRBJ1-2; D call uncertain. V was trimmed by 3 bases and J by 7 bases, leaving 18 bases between them. The germline gives CDR1 SQVTM, CDR2 ANQGSEA. This CDR3 comprises 14 residues. Here the CDR3 DNA reads TGCAGCGTTGACTCACTAGGGAGTTTATTTGGCTACACCTTC. This codes for CSVDSLGSLFGYTF.

This clonotype was seen ten or more times. The chain joins TRBV3-1 to TRBJ2-7; D unresolved. Germline V CDR1 and CDR2: LGHDT, YNNKEL (reference sequence). The length of the CDR3 is 13 residues. V dropped 0 bases and J dropped 6 bases, with 9 bases sitting between them. The CDR3 spells CASSQDLSSEQYF. CDR3 coding DNA: TGTGCCAGCAGCCAAGATCTGAGTTCCGAGCAGTACTTC.

The chain links TRBV6-1 to TRBJ2-1, with a weak D call TRBD2 (5 bases). This CDR3 is built from 15 residues. CDR1 is MNHNS, CDR2 SASEGT, per germline. Trimming shortened V by 2 bases and J by 3 bases, and 11 bases separated the two germline ends. CDR3 sequence reads: CASSERSEGYNEQFF. CDR3 in DNA: TGTGCCAGCAGTGAAAGGTCCGAGGGCTACAATGAGCAGTTCTTC.

In this sample, this clonotype turned up many times. The chain recombines TRBV7-9 with TRBJ1-4; D gene unclear. The CDR3 sequence is 14 residues long. V was cut by 2 bases and J by 6 bases, with 10 bases left in between. Germline V gene sequence: CDR1 SEHNR, CDR2 FQNEAQ (reference sequence). The CDR3 loop is CASSLMIGDEKLFF. In nucleotides, the CDR3 is TGTGCCAGCAGCTTAATGATCGGGGATGAAAAACTGTTTTTT.

The chain carries TRBV7-2 and TRBJ2-3; 11 bases map to TRBD2. Germline V gives CDR1 SGHTA, CDR2 FQGNSA. After removal of 5 bases from V and 6 bases from J, the junction contained 4 bases not matched to a gene. This CDR3 is 14 amino acids long. CDR3: CASSRTSGFDTQYF. The DNA for the CDR3 is TGTGCCAGCAGCCGGACTAGCGGGTTCGATACGCAGTATTTT.

This clonotype was recorded at least ten times. The rearrangement joins TRBV14 to TRBJ2-1; 10 positions agree with TRBD2. The CDR3 has 16 amino acids. Germline-derived CDR1 and CDR2 are SGHDN and FVKESK. Trimming removed 0 bases from V and 8 bases from J; junction bases left unmatched: 7. CDR3 loop: CASSQDRLAGVDEQFF. In DNA form, the CDR3 reads TGTGCCAGCAGCCAAGATCGGCTAGCGGGAGTTGATGAGCAGTTCTTC. Variable domain in full (rest from reference TRBV14 and TRBJ2-1): EAGVTQFPSHSVIEKGQTVTLRCDPISGHDNLYWYRRVMGKEIKFLLHFVKESKQDESGMPNNRFLAERTGGTYSTLKVQPAELEDSGVYFCASSQDRLAGVDEQFFGPGTRLTVL.

This clonotype was observed a few times. The chain is built from TRBV6-2 or TRBV6-3 and TRBJ1-2; a weak D match, TRBD1 (6 bases). The length of the CDR3 is 12 residues. Germline V gene data show CDR1 as MNHEY and CDR2 as SVGEGT. Between the trimmed V and J ends, which lost 2 bases and 8 bases, there was a span of 9 bases. As DNA, the CDR3 is TGTGCCAGCAGTTACCCAGGGGTGGGCTACACCTTC. It specifies CASSYPGVGYTF.

This clonotype was observed at least ten times. This chain uses TRBV30 with TRBJ2-2; D unclear. The CDR3 consists of 16 residues. V was cut by 4 bases and J by 0 bases, with 15 bases left in between. The germline V gene has CDR1 GTSNPN and CDR2 SVGIG (reference sequence). CDR3 sequence: CAWTLTPTSNTGELFF. For the CDR3, the DNA is TGTGCCTGGACCCTGACTCCCACCTCGAACACCGGGGAGCTGTTTTTT.

The chain joins TRBV7-9 to TRBJ2-3, with 10 bases identical to TRBD1. V was clipped by 4 bases and J by 2 bases; unmatched bases: 6. The CDR3 is 16 residues long. Germline V gene data show CDR1 as SEHNR and CDR2 as FQNEAQ (reference sequence). CDR3 amino acids: CASSSPGQGLTDTQYF. For the CDR3, the DNA is TGTGCCAGCAGCTCCCCGGGACAGGGGCTCACAGATACGCAGTATTTT.

Here the CDR3 DNA reads TGTGCCATCCTGAGGGGGACAGGGGGGTACGAGCAGTACTTC. It encodes CAILRGTGGYEQYF. V gene TRBV6-1 combines with J gene TRBJ2-7; TRBD1 aligns across 11 bases. This CDR3 spans 14 amino acids. V lost 10 bases to trimming and J lost 4 bases; unmatched junction nucleotides: 9. The germline V gene has CDR1 MNHNS and CDR2 SASEGT.

This clonotype was recorded many times. V is TRBV27 and J is TRBJ1-1, with D possibly being TRBD1 (6 bases). V dropped 2 bases and J dropped 6 bases, with 13 bases sitting between them. The germline CDR1 and CDR2 sequences are MNHEY and SMNVEV (reference sequence). The CDR3 has 14 amino acids. The CDR3 nucleotides read TGTGCCAGCAGTTTAGGCTTACCAGGGGCTGAAGCTTTCTTT. Its translation: CASSLGLPGAEAFF.

The chain employs TRBV4-2 and TRBJ2-7; D gene uncertain. The ends were cut back, 1 base at V and 6 bases at J, with 10 bases in the middle. CDR3 size: 13 residues. Germline CDR1 and CDR2: LGHNA and YNFKEQ. CDR3 loop: CASSQGSSIEQYF. CDR3 sequence (DNA): TGTGCCAGCAGCCAAGGAAGTAGCATCGAGCAGTACTTC.

The V gene is TRBV19, the J gene TRBJ2-2, with D maybe TRBD2 (6 bases). Per germline, CDR1 LNHDA and CDR2 SQIVND (reference sequence). V lost 11 bases to trimming and J lost 5 bases, with 15 bases between them. The CDR3 covers 13 residues. The CDR3 DNA reads as TGTGCCTCCAACTGGGGGAGGACCGGGGAGCTGTTTTTT. It translates to CASNWGRTGELFF.

This clonotype was seen ten or more times. The chain is built from TRBV6-2 or TRBV6-3 and TRBJ1-1, with D unclear. Trimming removed 2 bases from V and 0 bases from J, with 7 bases in between. CDR1 and CDR2 (germline): MNHEY, SVGEGT. This CDR3 spans 14 amino acids. The CDR3 sequence is CASSYREMNTEAFF. CDR3 sequence (DNA): TGTGCCAGCAGTTACAGAGAGATGAACACTGAAGCTTTCTTT.

The chain has TRBV12-3 or TRBV12-4 and TRBJ1-4; perhaps TRBD1 as D (5 bases). The CDR3 length is 13 residues. V was pared by 6 bases and J by 5 bases, with 10 bases between. The chain's CDR3 is CASSRDANEKLFF. As DNA, the CDR3 is TGTGCCAGCAGCCGGGACGCCAATGAAAAACTGTTTTTT.

This clonotype was observed at least ten times. The chain couples TRBV7-6 to TRBJ1-1; 8 nucleotides align to TRBD1. Trimming at V came to 6 bases and at J to 5 bases, leaving 11 bases not matched to a gene. The CDR3 has 15 amino acids. Germline V gene sequence: CDR1 SGHVS, CDR2 FNYEAQ. The CDR3 spells CASSNRRDRITEAFF. CDR3 DNA sequence: TGTGCCAGCAGTAACCGCCGGGACAGGATTACTGAAGCTTTCTTT.

The chain couples TRBV6-2 or TRBV6-3 to TRBJ1-2; tentatively, D is TRBD1 (6 bases). Trimming stripped 0 bases from V and 6 bases from J, with 14 bases between. The germline gives CDR1 MNHEY, CDR2 SVGEGT. The CDR3 length is 15 residues. The CDR3 DNA is TGTGCCAGCAGTTACTCAAACAGGGAGCACAATGGCTACACCTTC. It is translated as CASSYSNREHNGYTF.